This T cell receptor (beta chain) was retrieved from a study of T cell changes during pregnancy in multiple sclerosis. TCRdb's copy holds only in-frame clones and misses some; the assay was immunoSEQ multiplex PCR. The sample shows more than 55,000 clones, 90% to 95% of them seen only once. This CDR3 region has 17 residues. The germline V and J ends were trimmed by 0 bases and 3 bases, with 12 bases remaining between them. Per germline, CDR1 SGHVS and CDR2 FNYEAQ. Sample: peripheral blood, taken in the second trimester of pregnancy. The sequence was collected from a female donor with multiple sclerosis, enrolled in a pregnancy study. V usage is TRBV7-6 and J usage is TRBJ2-6; maybe TRBD1 (5 bases). The CDR3 region is CASSLAQGNYGANVLTF. CDR3 in DNA: TGTGCCAGCAGCTTAGCGCAGGGAAACTATGGGGCCAACGTCCTGACTTTC.